What follows are 24 T cell receptor beta chains derived from one specimen sequenced in a study of monozygotic twins with inflammatory bowel disease. After re-calling the 5' RACE reads, TCRdb lists one entry per CDR3 protein, DNA absent. The sample yields 300,000 to 400,000 distinct CDR3 sequences, of which the top ten take up about 2.5%. Source material: blood. Receptors originate from a human donor with ulcerative colitis or Crohn's disease, or a healthy co-twin of an affected twin (not recorded which).

V gene TRBV5-1 combines with J gene TRBJ1-1; there is no DNA to check the TCRdb D call of TRBD1. This CDR3 has 17 amino acids. Per the germline V gene, CDR1 is SGHRS and CDR2 is YFSETQ. The CDR3 reads CASSPEVGTHMNTEAFF.

The chain combines TRBV6-1 with TRBJ2-3; no DNA is available, so the TRBD2 call from TCRdb remains unchecked. Germline V CDR1 and CDR2: MNHNS, SASEGT. This CDR3 is 14 amino acids long. The CDR3 loop reads CASSRLRRENTQYF.

The chain recombines TRBV12-5 with TRBJ2-2. Germline V gene data show CDR1 as LGHNT and CDR2 as FRNRAP. This CDR3 contains 11 residues. CDR3: CASALTGELFF. Variable domain in full (rest from reference TRBV12-5 and TRBJ2-2): DARVTQTPRHKVTEMGQEVTMRCQPILGHNTVFWYRQTMMQGLELLAYFRNRAPLDDSGMPKDRFSAEMPDATLATLKIQPSEPRDSAVYFCASALTGELFFGEGSRLTVL.

The chain employs TRBV7-9 and TRBJ2-2; lacking DNA, the TRBD1 call made by TCRdb goes unchecked. The CDR3 has 17 residues. Germline lookup yields CDR1 SEHNR and CDR2 FQNEAQ (reference sequence). This chain's CDR3 is CASSFPPGREHTGELFF.

The chain is built from TRBV7-9 and TRBJ2-5; TCRdb names TRBD1, which stays unverified in the absence of DNA. Germline V gene lookup returns CDR1 SEHNR and CDR2 FQNEAQ (reference sequence). The CDR3 covers 17 residues. CDR3 protein: CASSLLGRGGSQETQYF.

The chain combines TRBV3-1 with TRBJ1-1. CDR3 length equals 16 residues. Germline lookup yields CDR1 LGHDT and CDR2 YNNKEL (reference sequence). The CDR3 loop reads CASSQLSAEKYTEAFF.

The chain links TRBV5-1 to TRBJ2-1. Germline loops: CDR1 SGHRS, CDR2 YFSETQ. CDR3 length: 14 amino acids. This CDR3 is CASSFRENYNEQFF. The full variable domain, rest sourced from reference TRBV5-1 and TRBJ2-1, is KAGVTQTPRYLIKTRGQQVTLSCSPISGHRSVSWYQQTPGQGLQFLFEYFSETQRNKGNFPGRFSGRQFSNSRSEMNVSTLELGDSALYLCASSFRENYNEQFFGPGTRLTVL.

This CDR3 reads CASGQQGNTIYF. The rearrangement uses TRBV5-1 and TRBJ1-3; lacking DNA, the TRBD1 call made by TCRdb goes unchecked. The CDR3 has 12 residues. CDR1 and CDR2 (germline): SGHRS, YFSETQ.

The V call is TRBV12-3 or TRBV12-4, the J call TRBJ1-2; the D gene TCRdb calls, TRBD1, cannot be checked with no DNA. The CDR3 is 13 residues long. CDR3 region: CASSSGQDYGYTF.

The CDR3 protein is CASSLVRRGTDTQYF. The V gene is TRBV7-2, the J gene TRBJ2-3. The CDR3 is 15 amino acids. Germline V gene lookup returns CDR1 SGHTA and CDR2 FQGNSA.

This rearrangement joins TRBV11-1 to TRBJ2-2; without DNA, the TCRdb call of TRBD1 cannot be checked. The CDR3 covers 19 residues. In germline, CDR1 is SGHAT, CDR2 FQDESV (reference sequence). This CDR3 is CASSLATGSTKRYTGELFF.

CDR3 amino acids: CASSQGQGTSQPQHF. The V and J genes are TRBV7-9 and TRBJ1-5; checking the TCRdb D call of TRBD1 is not possible without DNA. Germline V gene data show CDR1 as SEHNR and CDR2 as FQNEAQ (reference sequence). CDR3 size: 15 residues.

The rearrangement links TRBV5-1 to TRBJ1-3; TCRdb's D gene call, TRBD1, goes unchecked for lack of DNA. This CDR3 spans 17 amino acids. The V gene's germline CDR1 is SGHRS and CDR2 YFSETQ. The CDR3 here is CASSLKTGPFSGNTIYF.

The chain employs TRBV5-1 and TRBJ2-1. This CDR3 has 14 residues. Germline CDR1 SGHRS, CDR2 YFSETQ. CDR3 sequence: CASSDHRTYNEQFF.

The rearrangement uses TRBV20-1 and TRBJ1-2; TCRdb's D call of TRBD1 is untestable without DNA. The CDR3 runs 15 residues. Germline values: CDR1 DFQATT, CDR2 SNEGSKA (reference sequence). The CDR3 loop reads CSARGPQGSGYGYTF.

The V call is TRBV9, the J call TRBJ2-7; the TRBD1 assignment by TCRdb is unverifiable without DNA. The CDR3 contains 13 residues. Germline V gene sequence: CDR1 SGDLS, CDR2 YYNGEE. The CDR3 spells CASSEGQTYEQYF.

This chain uses TRBV12-3 or TRBV12-4 with TRBJ2-3; TCRdb gives TRBD1 as the D gene, but with no DNA this cannot be confirmed. The CDR3 contains 15 residues. The CDR3 protein is CASRVGQGRTDTQYF.

The chain joins TRBV7-2 to TRBJ1-1. Germline values: CDR1 SGHTA, CDR2 FQGNSA. The CDR3 consists of 14 residues. The CDR3 reads CASSLGIANTEAFF.

This chain uses TRBV11-2 with TRBJ2-7. In germline, CDR1 is SGHAT, CDR2 FQNNGV. The CDR3 length is 14 residues. CDR3 sequence reads: CASSFSIRTYEQYF.

The chain has TRBV4-3 and TRBJ1-3; TCRdb returns TRBD1, unconfirmable since there is no DNA. Germline V gene lookup returns CDR1 LGHNA and CDR2 YSLEER. The CDR3 consists of 17 residues. This CDR3 reads CASSQARLQVPGNTIYF.

V gene TRBV19 combines with J gene TRBJ1-3; TCRdb's D call of TRBD1 is untestable without DNA. The CDR3 contains 16 residues. In germline, CDR1 is LNHDA, CDR2 SQIVND (reference sequence). This CDR3 reads CASSASGTGSRNTIYF.

The V and J genes are TRBV12-3 or TRBV12-4 and TRBJ2-7. The CDR3 is made up of 15 amino acids. The CDR3: CASSFDRQNNYEQYF.

The chain is built from TRBV7-9 and TRBJ2-1; the TRBD1 assignment by TCRdb is unverifiable without DNA. The CDR3 runs to 13 residues. CDR1 is SEHNR, CDR2 FQNEAQ, per germline (reference sequence). CDR3 loop: CASLWTAYNEQFF.

V is TRBV19 and J is TRBJ1-1. Germline-derived CDR1 and CDR2 are LNHDA and SQIVND (reference sequence). The CDR3 totals 14 residues. CDR3 sequence: CASSIRGVNTEAFF. The full variable domain, in which reference TRBV19 and TRBJ1-1 provide the parts outside the CDR3, is DGGITQSPKYLFRKEGQNVTLSCEQNLNHDAMYWYRQDPGQGLRLIYYSQIVNDFQKGDIAEGYSVSREKKESFPLTVTSAQKNPTAFYLCASSIRGVNTEAFFGQGTRLTVV.